The 28 T cell receptor beta chains given below trace back to one sample, sequenced in a study of OX40 agonist ivuxolimab in advanced cancers. Clones were read by immunoSEQ multiplex PCR, and TCRdb kept only the in-frame ones, dropping some. The sample lists 19,000 or so clones; about 90% were seen once. This material consisted of CD4+ or CD8+ T cells sorted from blood, taken in a trial of the OX40 agonist ivuxolimab. Source of these receptors: an adult with an advanced solid tumor such as melanoma, head and neck, liver or kidney cancer.

This clone was seen a few times. J is TRBJ2-7 and V is TRBV4-1; D remains ambiguous. Trimming cost V 0 bases and J 2 bases, with 11 bases left between them. CDR1 is MGHRA and CDR2 is YSYEKL in the germline V gene. CDR3 size: 15 residues. CDR3 protein: CASSQEFALAYEQYF. CDR3 coding DNA: TGCGCCAGCAGCCAAGAATTCGCTTTAGCCTACGAGCAGTACTTC.

The chain links TRBV5-1 to TRBJ2-7; 7 bases are shared with TRBD1. The J segment lost 3 bases and the V segment lost 4 bases, leaving 10 bases of the junction unmatched. The CDR3 contains 15 residues. Germline values: CDR1 SGHRS, CDR2 YFSETQ. The CDR3 coding sequence is TGCGCCAGCAGCCCAACCGGGACAGAGGTCTACGAGCAGTACTTC. It is translated as CASSPTGTEVYEQYF.

The chain joins TRBV6-6 to TRBJ2-1; D remains ambiguous. Germline lookup yields CDR1 MNHNY and CDR2 SVGAGI (reference sequence). The CDR3 runs 10 residues. V was cut by 5 bases and J by 5 bases, with 1 base left in between. DNA of the CDR3: TGTGCCAGCAGTGACAATGAGCAGTTCTTC. This gives the protein CASSDNEQFF.

The V gene is TRBV4-1, the J gene TRBJ2-5; TRBD2 is a possible D gene (5 bases). CDR1 and CDR2 (germline): MGHRA, YSYEKL. The V and J ends lost 1 base and 5 bases respectively, with 8 bases between them. The CDR3 is made up of 13 amino acids. The chain's CDR3 is CASSQVLAETQYF. Here the CDR3 DNA reads TGCGCCAGCAGCCAAGTCCTAGCTGAGACCCAGTACTTC.

The chain uses TRBV7-2 and TRBJ1-2; 9 bases align to TRBD1. After removal of 1 base from V and 4 bases from J, the junction contained 7 bases not matched to a gene. The CDR3 is 16 residues long. Germline V gene sequence: CDR1 SGHTA, CDR2 FQGNSA. The CDR3 loop is CASSLVRTGASYGYTF. CDR3 coding DNA: TGTGCCAGCAGCTTAGTAAGGACAGGGGCCTCCTATGGCTACACCTTC.

The chain combines TRBV7-2 with TRBJ1-1, with a tentative D call TRBD1 (5 bases). This CDR3 region has 17 residues. The germline gives CDR1 SGHTA, CDR2 FQGNSA. Trimming took 4 bases from V and 1 from J, leaving 19 bases between them. The CDR3 DNA reads TGTGCCAGCAGCTCAGGCGGGTCAGGGCTCTCGAACACTGAAGCTTTCTTT. Its protein is CASSSGGSGLSNTEAFF.

The CDR3 is CASNPGTPSYEQYF. The DNA for the CDR3 is TGTGCCAGCAACCCCGGGACACCATCCTACGAGCAGTACTTC. V gene TRBV6-5 combines with J gene TRBJ2-7; possible D gene TRBD1, 6 bases. Germline assignment: CDR1 MNHEY and CDR2 SVGAGI. This CDR3 contains 14 residues. V was trimmed by 7 bases and J by 1 base, leaving 14 bases between them.

The chain links TRBV7-2 to TRBJ2-7; D is unresolved. V gave up 4 bases and J gave up 2 bases, with 9 bases separating them. Germline CDR1 and CDR2: SGHTA and FQGNSA. The CDR3 extends over 13 amino acids. CDR3 in DNA: TGTGCCAGCAGCTCATGGCCCACCTACGAGCAGTACTTC. Translated, it gives CASSSWPTYEQYF.

This clone was counted a few times. The rearrangement links TRBV6-1 to TRBJ1-2; D call uncertain. CDR1 and CDR2 from the germline V gene are MNHNS and SASEGT. This CDR3 region has 13 residues. V was shortened by 3 bases and J by 2 bases, with 7 bases between the two germline ends. CDR3 in DNA: TGTGCCAGCAGTGAGTTGGGGAACTATGGCTACACCTTC. Amino acid sequence: CASSELGNYGYTF.

The DNA for the CDR3 is TGCGCCAGCAGTGGGGTAACGGGGGGGCACTACGAGCAGTACTTC. This encodes CASSGVTGGHYEQYF. The V and J genes are TRBV10-1 and TRBJ2-7, with 8 bases fitting TRBD2. The V segment lost 4 bases and the J segment 3 bases; nucleotides outside the gene matches: 8. This CDR3 region has 15 residues. Germline V gene lookup returns CDR1 WNHNN and CDR2 SYGVQD (reference sequence).

This clone has more than one count but fewer than ten. The chain combines TRBV2 with TRBJ2-2; 10 bases fit TRBD2. The CDR3 consists of 16 residues. Germline lookup yields CDR1 SNHLY and CDR2 FYNNEI. V trimming: 6 bases; J trimming: 5 bases; junction bases outside the gene matches: 9. The CDR3 spells CASSERGGLTTGELFF. In DNA form, the CDR3 reads TGTGCCAGCAGCGAGCGGGGGGGCTTGACAACCGGGGAGCTGTTTTTT.

This chain joins TRBV7-9 and TRBJ1-2; the match to TRBD1 covers 9 bases. The V and J ends lost 3 bases and 6 bases, in that order; junction bases with no gene match: 5. The CDR3 length is 14 residues. Germline assignment: CDR1 SEHNR and CDR2 FQNEAQ (reference sequence). The CDR3 loop reads CASSFEQGADGYTF. CDR3 DNA sequence: TGTGCCAGCAGCTTTGAACAGGGGGCTGATGGCTACACCTTC.

The chain combines TRBV4-1 with TRBJ2-3; the D gene is possibly TRBD2 (6 bases). The CDR3 contains 14 residues. Germline V gene data show CDR1 as MGHRA and CDR2 as YSYEKL. V lost 4 bases, J lost 2 bases, and 10 bases lay in between. The DNA of the CDR3 is TGCGCCAGCAGCCCGGGACTTTCCACAGATACGCAGTATTTT. It yields the protein CASSPGLSTDTQYF.

This clone was found once. The chain recombines TRBV5-6 with TRBJ2-1; D tentatively reads TRBD1 or TRBD2 (5 bases each). Trimming removed 5 bases at V and 3 bases at J, with 21 bases between. The CDR3 extends over 17 amino acids. Germline V gene sequence: CDR1 SGHDT, CDR2 YYEEEE. The CDR3 sequence is CASRPTAVVGDYNEQFF. The CDR3, as DNA: TGTGCCAGCAGACCGACGGCTGTAGTGGGGGACTACAATGAGCAGTTCTTC.

The V gene is TRBV4-2, the J gene TRBJ1-1; D is unclear. The CDR3 length is 15 residues. V was shortened by 0 bases and J by 1 base, with 9 bases between the two germline ends. From germline, CDR1 is LGHNA and CDR2 YNFKEQ. This CDR3 reads CASSQDTDQNTEAFF. CDR3 in DNA: TGTGCCAGCAGCCAAGACACAGACCAGAACACTGAAGCTTTCTTT.

The V gene is TRBV11-2, the J gene TRBJ1-5; D ambiguous. V lost 3 bases and J lost 5, with 11 bases in between. Germline V CDR1 and CDR2: SGHAT, FQNNGV. The CDR3 runs to 14 residues. CDR3 DNA: TGTGCCAGCAGCTTTCTGGGATGGGATCAGCCCCAGCATTTT. Protein: CASSFLGWDQPQHF.

The table lists this clone with a count of one. The genes are TRBV29-1 and TRBJ2-1, with D uncertain. Germline CDR1 reads SQVTM; CDR2 reads ANQGSEA. This CDR3 comprises 13 residues. Deletions cut 1 base from V and 1 base from J, with 5 bases between. The CDR3 loop reads CSVEGGSYNEQFF. The CDR3 coding sequence is TGCAGCGTTGAAGGGGGTTCCTACAATGAGCAGTTCTTC.

V and J are TRBV7-9 and TRBJ2-6; tentatively, D is TRBD2 (5 bases). This CDR3 is 16 amino acids long. Per germline, CDR1 SEHNR and CDR2 FQNEAQ (reference sequence). V dropped 5 bases and J dropped 0 bases, with 11 bases sitting between them. CDR3 nucleotide sequence: TGTGCCAGCAGCGACACGGGGTTCTCTGGGGCCAACGTCCTGACTTTC. Encoded protein: CASSDTGFSGANVLTF.

CDR3 nucleotides: TGTGCCAGCAGTCTGGACAGGTATAGCAATCAGCCCCAGCATTTT. The encoded protein is CASSLDRYSNQPQHF. The chain is built from TRBV27 and TRBJ1-5, with 7 bases fitting TRBD1. The J segment lost 0 bases and the V segment lost 5 bases, leaving 4 bases of the junction unmatched. Germline V CDR1 and CDR2: MNHEY, SMNVEV (reference sequence). This CDR3 region has 15 residues.

The chain uses TRBV10-2 and TRBJ2-5; D may be TRBD2 (7 bases). The CDR3 spans 18 residues. V was pared by 0 bases and J by 5 bases, with 22 bases between. The germline gives CDR1 WSHSY, CDR2 SAAADI. The CDR3 region is CASSESLMWGGFNETQYF. The CDR3 coding sequence is TGCGCCAGCAGTGAGTCGCTTATGTGGGGGGGCTTCAACGAGACCCAGTACTTC.

This chain uses TRBV2 with TRBJ1-2; D call uncertain. Trimming pared 6 bases from V and 2 bases from J, leaving 13 bases between. Germline-derived CDR1 and CDR2 are SNHLY and FYNNEI. The CDR3 runs 14 residues. The CDR3 protein is CASSPVDWNYGYTF. The CDR3 nucleotides are TGTGCCAGCAGCCCCGTTGACTGGAACTATGGCTACACCTTC.

This clone was recorded a few times. The chain links TRBV4-1 to TRBJ2-1; 9 positions match TRBD1. The ends lost 4 bases at V and 4 bases at J; junction bases unmatched: 17. The CDR3 contains 19 residues. In germline, CDR1 is MGHRA, CDR2 YSYEKL. The CDR3 region has the DNA TGCGCCAGCAGCCTTCCCGGGACAGGGTGGGGCGGGCCTTACAATGAGCAGTTCTTC. It encodes CASSLPGTGWGGPYNEQFF.

The V gene is TRBV19, the J gene TRBJ2-7, with 13 bases identical to TRBD2. The CDR3 is 16 residues long. V was pared by 2 bases and J by 7 bases, with 8 bases of the junction left unmatched. Germline CDR1 LNHDA, CDR2 SQIVND (reference sequence). The CDR3 sequence is CASSIWGLAGMREQYF. In DNA form, the CDR3 reads TGTGCCAGTAGTATATGGGGACTAGCGGGGATGAGGGAGCAGTACTTC.

This clone appeared a single time. The gene calls are TRBV4-1 and TRBJ1-2; tentatively, D is TRBD1 (5 bases). Trimming took 0 bases from V and 8 from J, leaving 19 bases between them. CDR1 is MGHRA and CDR2 is YSYEKL in the germline V gene. CDR3 length: 16 residues. CDR3 amino acids: CASSQDGVAGGGGYTF. For the CDR3, the DNA is TGCGCCAGCAGCCAAGATGGAGTGGCCGGGGGAGGAGGCTACACCTTC.

The chain uses TRBV2 and TRBJ1-2; maybe TRBD1 (5 bases). This CDR3 is 14 amino acids long. From germline, CDR1 is SNHLY and CDR2 FYNNEI. V lost 7 bases and J 1 base, leaving 13 bases between the germline ends. The CDR3 here is CASIGARSNYGYTF. The CDR3 DNA reads as TGTGCCAGCATTGGGGCCAGAAGTAACTATGGCTACACCTTC.

V gene TRBV6-4 combines with J gene TRBJ1-2; 10 nucleotides align to TRBD1. The CDR3 spans 14 residues. CDR1 is MRHNA and CDR2 is SNTAGT in the germline V gene. After removal of 3 bases from V and 4 bases from J, the junction contained 2 bases not matched to a gene. CDR3 in DNA: TGTGCCAGCAGTGAGGGACAGGGGAGCTATGGCTACACCTTC. This gives the protein CASSEGQGSYGYTF.

This chain joins TRBV6-5 and TRBJ2-7; D is ambiguous. Trimming stripped 6 bases from V and 4 bases from J, with 16 bases between. The CDR3 is 14 amino acids. Per germline, CDR1 MNHEY and CDR2 SVGAGI. The CDR3 nucleotides read TGTGCCAGCAGCCCTGGACGGAACTCATACGAGCAGTACTTC. Residues: CASSPGRNSYEQYF.

The chain joins TRBV7-2 to TRBJ2-3; 10 nucleotides align to TRBD1. The CDR3 contains 17 residues. Germline assignment: CDR1 SGHTA and CDR2 FQGNSA. V gave up 3 bases and J gave up 1 base; unmatched junction bases: 7. The CDR3 is CASSFPTGQGRTDTQYF. The CDR3 DNA follows: TGTGCCAGCAGCTTCCCAACGGGACAGGGGCGCACAGATACGCAGTATTTT.